What follows is one T cell receptor (beta chain) and its context. Its specificity is not known. The data originate from a study of cytomegalovirus exposure and HLA in healthy donors. At the level of the study: Earlier, 100 million to 130 million unique TCR beta sequences were recovered from approximately 200 million T cells by an analysis.

Amplification used 60 Vbeta primers and 13 Jbeta primers. TCRdb keeps only in-frame clones here, not all; method: immunoSEQ multiplex PCR. The data show 20,000 to 30,000 clones, almost 70% seen once. The donors, nominally healthy at sampling, likely had unrecorded immune exposures. This CDR3 is 20 amino acids long. Trimming cost V 4 bases and J 9 bases; bases outside gene matches: 24. Germline V CDR1 and CDR2: MNHNS, SASEGT. Study outcomes and limitations: Most of the CMV-associated TCR beta chains (in a later analysis) appeared to be HLA-restricted.

This clonotype was sampled from a woman aged 50 to 60 in good health and CMV-seronegative. Material: PBMCs. V and J are TRBV6-1 and TRBJ2-1, with TRBD1 matching over 10 bases. The CDR3 reads CASSVPPGQGRRKSGSEQFF. In nucleotides, the CDR3 is TGTGCCAGCAGTGTCCCTCCGGGACAGGGGAGGCGTAAGAGCGGGAGTGAGCAGTTCTTC.